One and the same sample provided the 2 T cell receptor beta chains below, sequenced in a study of OX40 agonist ivuxolimab in advanced cancers. The library was produced with the immunoSEQ multiplex PCR assay. TCRdb holds this immuneACCESS table with in-frame rearrangements only. Some clones are missing; in checked studies, unresolved V genes explain under half, and the rest has no known cause. Within this sample are approximately 90,000 clones, with approximately 86% of them counted one time only. Of the sample, approximately 4.2% is held by the ten largest clones. Material: CD4+ or CD8+ T cells sorted from blood, obtained in a trial of the OX40 agonist ivuxolimab. These receptors all come from an adult with an advanced solid tumor such as melanoma, head and neck, liver or kidney cancer.

This chain uses TRBV11-2 with TRBJ1-2; D not resolved. This CDR3 is built from 14 residues. The germline CDR1 and CDR2 sequences are SGHAT and FQNNGV. Trimming cost V 4 bases and J 8 bases, with 17 bases left between them. The CDR3 DNA reads TGTGCCAGCAGCTCAGCTCCCACTATGGGCGGCTACACCTTC. Translated: CASSSAPTMGGYTF.

V usage is TRBV23-1 and J usage is TRBJ2-1; 13 nucleotides line up with TRBD2. TRBV23-1 is an ORF, with its function uncertain. The CDR3 sequence is 16 residues long. V lost 0 bases and J lost 7; bases outside the gene matches: 3. The CDR3 here is CASSQSGTSGINEQFF. The CDR3 coding sequence is TGCGCCAGCAGTCAATCGGGGACTAGCGGGATAAATGAGCAGTTCTTC.